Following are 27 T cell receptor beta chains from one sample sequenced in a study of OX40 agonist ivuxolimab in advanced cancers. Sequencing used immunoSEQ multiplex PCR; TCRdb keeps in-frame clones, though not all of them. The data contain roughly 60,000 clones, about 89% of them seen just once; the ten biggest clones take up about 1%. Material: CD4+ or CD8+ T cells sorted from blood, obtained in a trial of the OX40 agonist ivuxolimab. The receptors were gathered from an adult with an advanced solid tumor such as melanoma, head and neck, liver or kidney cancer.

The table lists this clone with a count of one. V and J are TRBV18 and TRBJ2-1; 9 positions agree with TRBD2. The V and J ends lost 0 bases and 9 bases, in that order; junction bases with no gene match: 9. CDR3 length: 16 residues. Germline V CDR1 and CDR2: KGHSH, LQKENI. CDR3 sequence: CASSPPFAGGQGEQFF. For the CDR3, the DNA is TGTGCCAGCTCACCACCGTTCGCGGGAGGGCAAGGTGAGCAGTTCTTC.

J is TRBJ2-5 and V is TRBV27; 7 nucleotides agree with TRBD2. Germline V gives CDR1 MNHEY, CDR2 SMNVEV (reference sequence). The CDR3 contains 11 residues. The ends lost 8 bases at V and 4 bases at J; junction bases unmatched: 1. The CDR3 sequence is CASGRGETQYF. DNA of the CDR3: TGTGCCAGCGGGAGGGGAGAGACCCAGTACTTC.

The CDR3 protein is CASSYSKGLYTDTQYF. In DNA form, the CDR3 reads TGTGCCAGCAGTTACTCGAAGGGCCTATACACAGATACGCAGTATTTT. The V gene is TRBV6-5, the J gene TRBJ2-3; D unclear. There are 16 residues in the CDR3. Germline V gives CDR1 MNHEY, CDR2 SVGAGI. Trimming removed 0 bases at V and 2 bases at J, with 12 bases between.

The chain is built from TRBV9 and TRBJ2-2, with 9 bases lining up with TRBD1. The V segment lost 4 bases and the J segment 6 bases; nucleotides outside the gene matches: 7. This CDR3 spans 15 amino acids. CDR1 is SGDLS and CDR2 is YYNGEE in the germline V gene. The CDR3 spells CASSLQGAGAGELFF. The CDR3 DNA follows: TGTGCCAGCAGCCTACAGGGGGCGGGAGCCGGGGAGCTGTTTTTT.

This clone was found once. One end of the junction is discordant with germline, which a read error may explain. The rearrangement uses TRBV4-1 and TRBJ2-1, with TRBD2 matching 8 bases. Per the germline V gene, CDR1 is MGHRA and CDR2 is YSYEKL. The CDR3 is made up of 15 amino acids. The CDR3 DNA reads TGCGCCAGCAACCAAGCGGGAGCTTCCTACAATGAGCAGTTCTTC. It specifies CASNQAGASYNEQFF.

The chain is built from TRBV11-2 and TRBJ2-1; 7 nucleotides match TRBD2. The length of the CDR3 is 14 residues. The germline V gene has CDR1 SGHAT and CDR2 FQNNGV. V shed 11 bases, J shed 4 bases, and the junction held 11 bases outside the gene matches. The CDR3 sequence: CASGGRLWYNEQFF. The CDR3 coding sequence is TGTGCCTCCGGGGGGAGGCTGTGGTACAATGAGCAGTTCTTC.

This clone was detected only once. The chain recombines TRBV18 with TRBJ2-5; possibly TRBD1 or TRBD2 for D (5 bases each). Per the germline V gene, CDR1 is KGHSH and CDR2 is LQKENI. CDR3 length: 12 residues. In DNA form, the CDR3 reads TGTGCTGCCAGCGGTGGGGGAGAGACCCAGTACTTC. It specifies CAASGGGETQYF.

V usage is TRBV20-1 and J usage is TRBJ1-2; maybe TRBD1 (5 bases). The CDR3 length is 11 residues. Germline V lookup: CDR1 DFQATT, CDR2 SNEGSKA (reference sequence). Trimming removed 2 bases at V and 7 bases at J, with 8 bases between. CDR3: CSARFGAGYTF. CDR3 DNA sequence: TGCAGTGCTAGATTTGGGGCTGGCTACACCTTC.

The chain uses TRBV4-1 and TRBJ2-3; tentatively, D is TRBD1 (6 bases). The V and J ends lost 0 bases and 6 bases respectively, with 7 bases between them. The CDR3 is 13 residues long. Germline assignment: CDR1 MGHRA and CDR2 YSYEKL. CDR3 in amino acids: CASSQERGDTQYF. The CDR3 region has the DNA TGCGCCAGCAGCCAAGAAAGGGGGGATACGCAGTATTTT.

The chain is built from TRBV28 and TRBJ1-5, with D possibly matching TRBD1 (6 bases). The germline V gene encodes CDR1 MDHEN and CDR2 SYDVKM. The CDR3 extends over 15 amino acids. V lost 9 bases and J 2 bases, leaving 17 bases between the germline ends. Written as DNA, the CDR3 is TGTGCCAGTAAACAGGGAATGAACGGCAATCAGCCCCAGCATTTT. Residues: CASKQGMNGNQPQHF. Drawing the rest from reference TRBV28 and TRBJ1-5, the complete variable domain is DVKVTQSSRYLVKRTGEKVFLECVQDMDHENMFWYRQDPGLGLRLIYFSYDVKMKEKGDIPEGYSVSREKKERFSLILESASTNQTSMYLCASKQGMNGNQPQHFGDGTRLSIL.

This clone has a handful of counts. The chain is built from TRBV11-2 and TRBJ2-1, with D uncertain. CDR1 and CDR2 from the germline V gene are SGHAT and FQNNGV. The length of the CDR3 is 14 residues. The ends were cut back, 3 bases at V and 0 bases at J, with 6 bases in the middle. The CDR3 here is CASSLTSSYNEQFF. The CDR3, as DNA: TGTGCCAGCAGCTTGACGAGCTCCTACAATGAGCAGTTCTTC.

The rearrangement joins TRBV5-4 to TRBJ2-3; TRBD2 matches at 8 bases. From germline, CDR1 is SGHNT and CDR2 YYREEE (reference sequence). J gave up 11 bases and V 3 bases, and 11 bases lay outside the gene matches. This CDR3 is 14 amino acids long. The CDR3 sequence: CASSSGGQGLEQYF. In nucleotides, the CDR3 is TGTGCCAGCAGCTCGGGGGGGCAGGGGTTGGAGCAGTATTTT.

CDR3 sequence reads: CASSLVRESTGELFF. Here the CDR3 DNA reads TGCGCCAGCAGCTTGGTGAGGGAAAGCACCGGGGAGCTGTTTTTT. This chain connects TRBV5-1 to TRBJ2-2; tentative D call: TRBD2 (5 bases). Germline CDR1 reads SGHRS; CDR2 reads YFSETQ. This CDR3 region has 15 residues. V lost 0 bases and J lost 4, with 10 bases in between.

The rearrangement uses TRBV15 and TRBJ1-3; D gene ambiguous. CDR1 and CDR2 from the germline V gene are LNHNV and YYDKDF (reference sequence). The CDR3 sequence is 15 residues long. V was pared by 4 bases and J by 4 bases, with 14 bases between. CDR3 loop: CATSTSLEAGNTIYF. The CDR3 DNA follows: TGTGCCACCAGCACCTCCTTGGAGGCCGGAAACACCATATATTTT.

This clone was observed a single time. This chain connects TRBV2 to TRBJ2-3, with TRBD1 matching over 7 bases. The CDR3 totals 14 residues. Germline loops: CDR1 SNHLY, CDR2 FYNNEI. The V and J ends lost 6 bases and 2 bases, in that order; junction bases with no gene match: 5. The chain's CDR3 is CASSRDSFTDTQYF. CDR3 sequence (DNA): TGTGCCAGCAGCCGGGACAGTTTCACAGATACGCAGTATTTT.

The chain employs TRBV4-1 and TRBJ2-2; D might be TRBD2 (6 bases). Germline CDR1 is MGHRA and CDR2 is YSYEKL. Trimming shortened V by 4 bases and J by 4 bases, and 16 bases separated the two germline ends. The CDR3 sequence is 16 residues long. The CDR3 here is CASSPGAGGSTGELFF. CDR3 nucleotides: TGCGCCAGCAGCCCGGGCGCCGGGGGATCCACCGGGGAGCTGTTTTTT.

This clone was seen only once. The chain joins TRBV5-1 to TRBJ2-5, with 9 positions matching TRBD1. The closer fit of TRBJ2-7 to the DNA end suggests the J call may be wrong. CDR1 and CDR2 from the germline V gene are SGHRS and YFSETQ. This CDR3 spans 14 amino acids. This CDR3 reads CASSRWDRVGEQYF. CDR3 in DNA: TGCGCCAGCAGCCGATGGGACAGGGTAGGCGAGCAGTACTTC.

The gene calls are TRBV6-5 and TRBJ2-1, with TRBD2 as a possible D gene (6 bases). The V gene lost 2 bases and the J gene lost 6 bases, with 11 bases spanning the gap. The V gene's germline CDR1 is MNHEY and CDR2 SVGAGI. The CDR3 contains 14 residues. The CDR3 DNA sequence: TGTGCCAGCAGTTACGGCGGGATGGTCAATGAGCAGTTCTTC. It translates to CASSYGGMVNEQFF.

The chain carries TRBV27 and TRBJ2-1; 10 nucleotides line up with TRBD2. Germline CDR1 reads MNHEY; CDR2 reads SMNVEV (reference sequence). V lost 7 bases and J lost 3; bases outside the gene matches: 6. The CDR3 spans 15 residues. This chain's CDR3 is CASIVAGGHYNEQFF. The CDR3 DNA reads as TGTGCCAGCATCGTAGCGGGAGGACACTACAATGAGCAGTTCTTC.

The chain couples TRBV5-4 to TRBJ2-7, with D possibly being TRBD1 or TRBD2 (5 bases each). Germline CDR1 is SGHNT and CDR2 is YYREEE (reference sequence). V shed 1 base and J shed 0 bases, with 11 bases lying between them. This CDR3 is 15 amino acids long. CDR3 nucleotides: TGTGCCAGCAGCTTGTCACTAGACAGCTCCTACGAGCAGTACTTC. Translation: CASSLSLDSSYEQYF.

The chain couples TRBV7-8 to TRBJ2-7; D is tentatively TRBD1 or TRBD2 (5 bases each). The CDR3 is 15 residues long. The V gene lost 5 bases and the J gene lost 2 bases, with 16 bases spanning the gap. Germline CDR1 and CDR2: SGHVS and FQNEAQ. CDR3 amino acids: CASSHGAFSTYEQYF. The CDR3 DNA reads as TGTGCCAGCAGCCACGGGGCCTTCTCGACCTACGAGCAGTACTTC.

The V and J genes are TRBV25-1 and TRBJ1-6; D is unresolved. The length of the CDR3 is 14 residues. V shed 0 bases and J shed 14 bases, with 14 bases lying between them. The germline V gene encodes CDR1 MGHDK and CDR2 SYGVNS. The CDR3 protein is CASSEYKTPPTLHF. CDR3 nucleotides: TGTGCCAGCAGTGAATACAAGACCCCCCCCACCCTCCACTTT.

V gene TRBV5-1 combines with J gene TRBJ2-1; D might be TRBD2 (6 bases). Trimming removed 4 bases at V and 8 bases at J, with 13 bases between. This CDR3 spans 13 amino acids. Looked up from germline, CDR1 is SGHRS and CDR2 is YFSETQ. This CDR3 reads CASSGSGGDEQFF. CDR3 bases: TGCGCCAGCAGCGGGTCCGGAGGGGATGAGCAGTTCTTC.

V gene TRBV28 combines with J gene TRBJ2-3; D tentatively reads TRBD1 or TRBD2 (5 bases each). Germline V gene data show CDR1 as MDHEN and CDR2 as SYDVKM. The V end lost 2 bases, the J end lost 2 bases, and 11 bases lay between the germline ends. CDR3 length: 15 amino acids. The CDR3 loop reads CASSLQGVLTDTQYF. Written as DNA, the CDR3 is TGTGCCAGCAGTTTACAGGGAGTCCTCACAGATACGCAGTATTTT.

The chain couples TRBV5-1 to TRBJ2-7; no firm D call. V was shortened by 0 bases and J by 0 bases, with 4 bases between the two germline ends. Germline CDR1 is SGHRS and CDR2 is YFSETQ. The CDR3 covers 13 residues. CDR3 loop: CASSLDRSYEQYF. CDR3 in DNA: TGCGCCAGCAGCTTGGATCGCTCCTACGAGCAGTACTTC.

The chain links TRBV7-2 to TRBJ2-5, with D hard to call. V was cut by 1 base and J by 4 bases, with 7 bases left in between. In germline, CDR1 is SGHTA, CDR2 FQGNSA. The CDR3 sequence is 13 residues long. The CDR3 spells CASSLVHRETQYF. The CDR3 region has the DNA TGTGCCAGCAGCTTAGTCCACAGAGAGACCCAGTACTTC.

This CDR3 reads CASTSPGGGYSYEQYF. The CDR3, as DNA: TGTGCCAGCACCTCGCCGGGAGGGGGATACTCCTACGAGCAGTACTTC. This chain joins TRBV11-2 and TRBJ2-7; 8 nucleotides align to TRBD2. The V gene's germline CDR1 is SGHAT and CDR2 FQNNGV. This CDR3 region has 16 residues. Unmatched junction bases numbered 11, after V lost 7 bases and J lost 0 bases.